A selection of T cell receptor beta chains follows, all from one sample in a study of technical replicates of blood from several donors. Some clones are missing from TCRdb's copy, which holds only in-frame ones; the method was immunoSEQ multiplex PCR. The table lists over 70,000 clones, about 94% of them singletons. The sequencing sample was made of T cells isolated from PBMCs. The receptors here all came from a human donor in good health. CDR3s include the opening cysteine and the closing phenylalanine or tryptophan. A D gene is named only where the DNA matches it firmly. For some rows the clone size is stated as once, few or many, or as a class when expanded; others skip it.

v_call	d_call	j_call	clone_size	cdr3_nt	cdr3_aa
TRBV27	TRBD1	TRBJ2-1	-	TGTGCCAGCAGTTTACCGAGACAGGGGATAAATGAGCAGTTCTTC	CASSLPRQGINEQFF
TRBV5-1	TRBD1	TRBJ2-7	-	TGCGCCAGCAGTATGACAGGGGGCGGTTACGAGCAGTACTTC	CASSMTGGGYEQYF
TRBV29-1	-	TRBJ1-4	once	TGCAGCGTTGAAGACCCGGGACACGGGGAAGAAAAACTGTTTTTT	CSVEDPGHGEEKLFF
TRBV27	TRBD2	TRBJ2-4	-	TGTGCCAGCAGCCGTCTAGCGGGTGTGGAAAACATTCAGTACTTC	CASSRLAGVENIQYF
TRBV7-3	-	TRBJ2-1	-	TGTGCCAGCAGCTTAACGGGCCTTGACTACAATGAGCAGTTCTTC	CASSLTGLDYNEQFF
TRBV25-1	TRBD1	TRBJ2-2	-	TGTGCCAGCAGGGCGACAGGGTTGAACACCGGGGAGCTGTTTTTT	CASRATGLNTGELFF
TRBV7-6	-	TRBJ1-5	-	TGTGCCAGCAGCTTAATAACAGGAGATCAGCCCCAGCATTTT	CASSLITGDQPQHF
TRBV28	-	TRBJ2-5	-	TGTGCCAGCAGTATACTAGGACGAGAGACCCAGTACTTC	CASSILGRETQYF
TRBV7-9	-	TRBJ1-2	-	TGTGCCAGCAGCTTAGGTCTGGGCAGCTATGGCTACACCTTC	CASSLGLGSYGYTF
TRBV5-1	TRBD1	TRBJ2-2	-	TGCGCCAGCCTTGGGACAGGGGGCACCGGGGAGCTGTTTTTT	CASLGTGGTGELFF
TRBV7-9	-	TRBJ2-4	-	TGTGCCAGCAGCCGACTTGCCCTGGACAACACTCCCACGGGCATTCAGTACTTC	CASSRLALDNTPTGIQYF
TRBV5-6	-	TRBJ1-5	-	TGTGCCAGCAGCTCGGGACAATGGGGGTTTCAGCCCCAGCATTTT	CASSSGQWGFQPQHF
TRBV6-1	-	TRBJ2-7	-	TGTGCCAGCAGTGAAGCGCTAATAAGCTACGAGCAGTACTTC	CASSEALISYEQYF
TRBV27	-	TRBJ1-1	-	TGTGCCAGCAGTATCCCCGGGGTCACTGAAGCTTTCTTT	CASSIPGVTEAFF
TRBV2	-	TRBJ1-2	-	TGTGCCAGCAGTGAAGGGACAGCTAACTATGGCTACACCTTC	CASSEGTANYGYTF
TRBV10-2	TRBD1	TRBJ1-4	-	TGCGCCAGCAGCTTACAACCTCAGACAGGGGAAGATGAAAAACTGTTTTTT	CASSLQPQTGEDEKLFF
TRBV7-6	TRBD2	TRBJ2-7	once	TGTGCCAGCAGCCGGGAGGTGGCCTACGAGCAGTACTTC	CASSREVAYEQYF
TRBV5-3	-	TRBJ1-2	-	TGTGCCAGAAGCTCAACTAGCCCTAACTATTGGGGCTACACCTTC	CARSSTSPNYWGYTF
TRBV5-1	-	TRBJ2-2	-	TGCGCCAGCAGGCTAGTTGTGATCGGGGAGCTGTTTTTT	CASRLVVIGELFF
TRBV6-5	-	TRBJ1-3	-	TGTGCCAGCAGTTACGCGGAGTCCATATATTTT	CASSYAESIYF
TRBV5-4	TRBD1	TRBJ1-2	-	TGTGCCATGGCCCGGGACAGGGGGCCCAATGGCTACACCTTC	CAMARDRGPNGYTF
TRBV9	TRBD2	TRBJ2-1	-	TGTGCCAGCAGCGTAGGGGCGGGAGGGCCTAACAATGAGCAGTTCTTC	CASSVGAGGPNNEQFF
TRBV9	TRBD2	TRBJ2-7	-	TGTGCCAGCAGCGGCGGGACTAGCCGACGGGAGCAGTACTTC	CASSGGTSRREQYF
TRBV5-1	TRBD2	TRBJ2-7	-	TGCGCCAGCAGTAGGGCTAGCGGGAGTAGTTACGAGCAGTACTTC	CASSRASGSSYEQYF
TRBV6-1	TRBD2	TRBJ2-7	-	TGTGCCAGCAGTGAAGTATCGGGGGGCGGGAGGGCCTACGAGCAGTACTTC	CASSEVSGGGRAYEQYF
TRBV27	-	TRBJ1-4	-	TGTGCCAGCAGTTTATCGGGGCCCCCCAACGAAAAACTGTTTTTT	CASSLSGPPNEKLFF
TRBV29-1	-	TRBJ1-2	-	TGCAGCGTTCGTAGTGACTATGGCTACACCTTC	CSVRSDYGYTF
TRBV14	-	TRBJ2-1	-	TGTGCCAGCAGCCAACCGTGGACTTCCTCCTACAATGAGCAGTTCTTC	CASSQPWTSSYNEQFF
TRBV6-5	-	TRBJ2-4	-	TGTGCCAGCAGTTCCTACGATATCCTAGCCAAAAACATTCAGTACTTC	CASSSYDILAKNIQYF
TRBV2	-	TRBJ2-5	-	TGTGCCAGCAGTTTAGACAGTTATCAAGAGACCCAGTACTTC	CASSLDSYQETQYF